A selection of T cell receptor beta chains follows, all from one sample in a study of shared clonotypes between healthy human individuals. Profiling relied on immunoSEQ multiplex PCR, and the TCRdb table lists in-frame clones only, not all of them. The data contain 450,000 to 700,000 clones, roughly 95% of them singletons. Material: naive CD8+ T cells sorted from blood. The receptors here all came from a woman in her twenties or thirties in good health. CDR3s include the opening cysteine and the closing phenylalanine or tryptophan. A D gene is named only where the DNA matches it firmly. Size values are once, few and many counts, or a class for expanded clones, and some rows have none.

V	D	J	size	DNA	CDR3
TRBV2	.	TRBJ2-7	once	TGTGCCAGCAGTGGACTAAACTACGAGCAGTACTTC	CASSGLNYEQYF
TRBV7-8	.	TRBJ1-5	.	TGTGCCAGCAGCCCACCTAATCAGCCCCAGCATTTT	CASSPPNQPQHF
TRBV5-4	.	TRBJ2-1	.	TGTGCCAGCAGCCCCCTTGGGCCTAACTATGAGCAGTTCTTC	CASSPLGPNYEQFF
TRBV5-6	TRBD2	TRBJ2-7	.	TGTGCCAGCAGCTTAACTAGCGGGGGCATCTACGAGCAGTACTTC	CASSLTSGGIYEQYF
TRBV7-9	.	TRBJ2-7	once	TGTGCCAGCAGCTTAGCGCAGGGACACCAATACGAGCAGTACTTC	CASSLAQGHQYEQYF
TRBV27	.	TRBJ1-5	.	TGTGCCAGCAGTATACAGGGTGGGCAGCCCCAGCATTTT	CASSIQGGQPQHF
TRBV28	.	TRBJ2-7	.	TGTGCCAGCAGTTTGGGGGGATCCCTCGAGCAGTACTTC	CASSLGGSLEQYF
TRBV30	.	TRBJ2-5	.	TGTGCCTGGAGTCGCCTAGCCGGAGAGACCCAGTACTTC	CAWSRLAGETQYF
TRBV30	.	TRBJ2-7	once	TGTGCCTGGAGTCACGTGGAAACCTACGAGCAGTACTTC	CAWSHVETYEQYF
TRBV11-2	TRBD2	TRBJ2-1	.	TGTGCCAGCAGCCCGGGGACTAGCGGAACCTTCAATGAGCAGTTCTTC	CASSPGTSGTFNEQFF
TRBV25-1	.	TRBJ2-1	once	TGTGCCAGCAGTATTACCACCTACAATGAGCAGTTCTTC	CASSITTYNEQFF
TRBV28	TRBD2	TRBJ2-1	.	TGTGCCAGCAGTACCAAAGCGGGAGTGTACAATGAGCAGTTCTTC	CASSTKAGVYNEQFF
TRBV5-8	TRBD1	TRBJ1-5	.	TGTGCCAGCAGCCATGACAGGGACAGCCACAATCAGCCCCAGCATTTT	CASSHDRDSHNQPQHF
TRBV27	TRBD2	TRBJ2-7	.	TGTGCCAGCAGTAGTAGCGGGAGGGCCTACGAGCAGTACTTC	CASSSSGRAYEQYF
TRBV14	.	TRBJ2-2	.	TGTGCCAGCAGCCAAGGGTGGGAGCTGTTTTTT	CASSQGWELFF
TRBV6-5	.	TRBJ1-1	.	TGTGCCAGCAGTTATTGGCCTGCGACTGAAGCTTTCTTT	CASSYWPATEAFF
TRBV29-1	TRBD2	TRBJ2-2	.	TGCAGCGTTGATTCGACTAGCGGGGTCACCGGGGAGCTGTTTTTT	CSVDSTSGVTGELFF
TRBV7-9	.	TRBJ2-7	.	TGTGCCAGCAGCAACGTCGCGGAGGTCGAGCAGTACTTC	CASSNVAEVEQYF
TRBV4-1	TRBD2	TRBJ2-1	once	TGCGCCAGCAGCCCTTCGGTAGCGGGTTTCAATGAGCAGTTCTTC	CASSPSVAGFNEQFF
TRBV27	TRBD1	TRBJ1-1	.	TGTGCCAGCAGTTTAAACAGGGGAGGGGCCACTGAAGCTTTCTTT	CASSLNRGGATEAFF
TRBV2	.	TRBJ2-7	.	TGTGCCAGCAGTCCTAGCTACGAGCAGTACTTC	CASSPSYEQYF
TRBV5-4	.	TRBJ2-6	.	TGTGCCAGCAGCTTTGCCGGGACACCGAGCTCTGGGGCCAACGTCCTGACTTTC	CASSFAGTPSSGANVLTF
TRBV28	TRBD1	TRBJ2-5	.	TGTGCCAGCAGTTCCTCTCCGGGACAGGGGGCGCCAATAGAGACCCAGTACTTC	CASSSSPGQGAPIETQYF
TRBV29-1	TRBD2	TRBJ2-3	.	TGCAGCGGTAGTATAGTGGGAGCGGGACTCACAGATACGCAGTATTTT	CSGSIVGAGLTDTQYF
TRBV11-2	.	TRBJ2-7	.	TGTGCCAGCAGCTTGGGGGGCTCTTCCTCCTACGAGCAGTACTTC	CASSLGGSSSYEQYF
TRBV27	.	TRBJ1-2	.	TGTGCCAGCAGTTTAGGGGAAGGGGACTATGGCTACACCTTC	CASSLGEGDYGYTF
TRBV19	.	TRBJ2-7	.	TGTGCCAGTAGCAAGGACGGCAACTACGAGCAGTACTTC	CASSKDGNYEQYF
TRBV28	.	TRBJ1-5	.	TGTGCCAGCAGTTTAATAGGGGCCCATCAGCCCCAGCATTTT	CASSLIGAHQPQHF
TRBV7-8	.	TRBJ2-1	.	TGTGCCAGCAGCTTCACCCATGAGCAGTTCTTC	CASSFTHEQFF
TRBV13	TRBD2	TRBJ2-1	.	TGTGCCAGCAGACCTACTAGCGGGCTAAGCTCCTACAATGAGCAGTTCTTC	CASRPTSGLSSYNEQFF
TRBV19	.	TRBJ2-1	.	TGTGCCAGTAGTATTGCGAACAATGAGCAGTTCTTC	CASSIANNEQFF
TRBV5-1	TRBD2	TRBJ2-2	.	TGCGCCAGCAGCCAAAGACTAGCGGGAGATTTGGGGGAGCTGTTTTTT	CASSQRLAGDLGELFF
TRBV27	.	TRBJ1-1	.	TGTGCCAGCAGTTTGTTAGGGAACACTGAAGCTTTCTTT	CASSLLGNTEAFF
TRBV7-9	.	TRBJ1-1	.	TGTGCCAGCAGCAAGGGGTGGAACACTGAAGCTTTCTTT	CASSKGWNTEAFF
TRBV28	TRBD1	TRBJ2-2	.	TGTGCCAGCATTTCCACAGGGGGCACCGGGGAGCTGTTTTTT	CASISTGGTGELFF
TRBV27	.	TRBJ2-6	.	TGTGCCAGCAGTTCCCCGGGACATCCGGACTCTGGGGCCAACGTCCTGACTTTC	CASSSPGHPDSGANVLTF
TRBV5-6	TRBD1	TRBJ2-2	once	TGTGCCAGCAGCTTGTCTCTGGGACAGGGAGTAACCGGGGAGCTGTTTTTT	CASSLSLGQGVTGELFF
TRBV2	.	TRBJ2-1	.	TGTGCCAGCAGGAAAGTAGCGGATACGAGCTCCTACAATGAGCAGTTCTTC	CASRKVADTSSYNEQFF
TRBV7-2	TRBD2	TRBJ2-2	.	TGTGCCAGCAGCTTACGGACTAGCGGGAGTTATTGGACCGGGGAGCTGTTTTTT	CASSLRTSGSYWTGELFF
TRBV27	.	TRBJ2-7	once	TGTGCCAGCAGTTTCCAGGGGACGTACGAGCAGTACTTC	CASSFQGTYEQYF
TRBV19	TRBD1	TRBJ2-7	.	TGTGCCAGTAGTCCCGGACAGGGTGCTTACGAGCAGTACTTC	CASSPGQGAYEQYF